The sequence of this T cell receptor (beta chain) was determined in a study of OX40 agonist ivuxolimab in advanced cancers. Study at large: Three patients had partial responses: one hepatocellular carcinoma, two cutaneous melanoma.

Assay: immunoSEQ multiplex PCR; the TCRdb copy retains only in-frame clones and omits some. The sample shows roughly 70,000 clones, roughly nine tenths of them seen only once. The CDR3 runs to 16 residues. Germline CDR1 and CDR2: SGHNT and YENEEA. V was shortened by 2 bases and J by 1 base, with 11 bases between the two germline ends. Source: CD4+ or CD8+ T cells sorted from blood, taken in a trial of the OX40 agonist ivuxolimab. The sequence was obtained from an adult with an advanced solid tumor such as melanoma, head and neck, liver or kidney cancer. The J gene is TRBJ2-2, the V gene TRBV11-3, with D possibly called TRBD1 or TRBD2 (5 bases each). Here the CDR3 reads CASSLWGGGNTGELFF. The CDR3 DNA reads TGTGCCAGCAGCTTATGGGGCGGAGGGAACACCGGGGAGCTGTTTTTT.